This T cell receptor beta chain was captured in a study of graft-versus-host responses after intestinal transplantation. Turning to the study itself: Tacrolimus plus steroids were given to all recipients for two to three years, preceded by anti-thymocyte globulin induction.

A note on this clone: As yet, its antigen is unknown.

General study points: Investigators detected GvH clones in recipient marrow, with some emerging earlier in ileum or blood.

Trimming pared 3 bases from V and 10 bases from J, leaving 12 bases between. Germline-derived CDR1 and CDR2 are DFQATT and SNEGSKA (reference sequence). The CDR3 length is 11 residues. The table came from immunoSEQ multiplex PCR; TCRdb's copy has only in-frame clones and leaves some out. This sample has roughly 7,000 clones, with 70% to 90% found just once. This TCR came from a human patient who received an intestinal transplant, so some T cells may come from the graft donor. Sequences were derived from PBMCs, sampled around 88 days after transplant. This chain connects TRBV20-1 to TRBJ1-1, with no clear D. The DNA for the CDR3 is TGCAGTGCTAGGGCGAACACGGGAGCTTTCTTT. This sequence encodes CSARANTGAFF.